A selection of T cell receptor beta chains follows, all from one sample in a study of blood T cell repertoires in COVID-19. TCRdb's table, derived via immunoSEQ multiplex PCR, lists solely in-frame clones and lacks some. This sample has about 220,000 clones, with 82% found just once. Input material: peripheral blood. Source of these receptors: a woman of 80 years or more with acute or convalescent COVID-19. Both conserved end residues are part of each CDR3. A row's size may be missing; if present it is once, few, many or a size class.

clone size	V gene	CDR3 protein
once	TRBV6-5	CASWRSPGNTIYF
-	TRBV19	CASRTGNSGANVLTF
-	TRBV4-1	CASSQNIHTGGSSYNSPLHF
-	TRBV7-2	CASSRRGLDYEQYF
-	TRBV7-9	CASSVAGGGTDTQYF
few	TRBV19	CASSMDAGNYGYTF
-	TRBV9	CASSPGVAAYTDTQYF
once	TRBV7-9	CASSLGLNGEQYF
-	TRBV10-3	CAISGEVTYEQYF
once	TRBV10-3	CAAREQEGQPQHF
-	TRBV18	CASSPDSDYGYTF
-	TRBV5-6	CASSLVGARTEAFF
-	TRBV9	CASSVAGRSNTGELFF
-	TRBV7-9	CASSDRRFEHGYTF
-	TRBV19	CASSPIGGDEKLFF
-	TRBV11-2	CASSLRQGVLANYGYTF
-	TRBV18	CASSPEGDYGYTF
-	TRBV7-9	CASRGQGVVTQYF
-	TRBV27	CASSLLGLGRDEQFF
-	TRBV5-5	CASSPADRAGYGYTF
-	TRBV12-3/TRBV12-4	CASRVNRVEAFF
-	TRBV15	CATSRDVTVSYEQYF
-	TRBV6-5	CASSRLSPSYEQYF
once	TRBV5-1	CASSGVSGGTLGTQYF
-	TRBV6-6	CASSGGTGRNQPQHF
-	TRBV20-1	CSASSRGVGYNEQFF
-	TRBV6-5	CATSPPGGFYEQYF
-	TRBV5-1	CASSRLDRGFIDEQFF
-	TRBV14	CASSHMGQGYNEQFF
-	TRBV2	CASSELGLRSNEQFF
-	TRBV3-1/TRBV3-2	CASRPTGINGYTF
-	TRBV12-3/TRBV12-4	CASSPARVSPLHF
-	TRBV30	CAWSSDQGAQPQHF
-	TRBV6-1	CASSEAVYPYEQYF
-	TRBV5-5	CASSFLAGSETQYF